This T cell receptor beta chain was sequenced for a study of blood T cell repertoires in COVID-19. Study background: T cells, B-cell-depleted T cells, or PBMCs provided the cDNA or gDNA that served as material.

In the authors' workflow: It was from reference gene primer amplification that nucleated cell counts were estimated. The protocol was immunoSEQ multiplex PCR, while the TCRdb copy is restricted to in-frame clones and leaves out a portion. Clonal size and the V and J genes are those of that table, whereas D and trimming came from the DNA. The sample includes about 210,000 clones, 89% seen only once; the top ten take approximately 7.6%. Enrolled through a virtual design, the participants were between 18 and 89 years of age and came from some 25 US areas. Two consecutive negative NP/OP PCR tests, clearance, or resolved symptoms defined Cohort 3 recovery. Germline trimming cut 6 bases from V and 5 bases from J; bases unmatched to any gene: 19. The CDR3 runs to 17 residues. Germline V CDR1 and CDR2: SQVTM, ANQGSEA.

The source of this sequence is a woman aged 18-30 years who had recovered from COVID-19. The sequenced material came from PBMCs or T cells enriched from blood (not recorded which). The chain links TRBV29-1 to TRBJ2-5, with 9 bases that match TRBD1. The CDR3 DNA sequence: TGCAGCGTAACAAACCCGGGACAGGGAGATCTTGGGGAGACCCAGTACTTC. Translating it yields CSVTNPGQGDLGETQYF.